This TCR beta chain is from a study of cytomegalovirus exposure and HLA in healthy donors. Study conclusions and caveats: In a later analysis, V- and J-gene trimming of beta chains associated with a DCLRE1C missense variant, replicated independently. There were several of the most significant clusters that appeared linked to common viral pathogens in a later analysis. Later, an analysis showed that TCR beta chains associated with HLA were more clonally expanded than others that were equally common.

About this clone: What it recognizes is unknown.

Primers for the PCR totalled 60 Vbeta and 13 Jbeta. Only in-frame clones appear in the TCRdb table, and some are missing; sequencing was by immunoSEQ multiplex PCR. The sample includes some 150,000 clones, more than 75% of them seen just once. Material for sequencing was PBMCs. This clonotype was sampled from a male donor in good health and CMV-seronegative.

The CDR3 sequence: CASSFRPSQETQYF. The CDR3 bases are TGTGCCAGCAGCTTTAGGCCTAGCCAAGAGACCCAGTACTTC. The V call is TRBV7-2, the J call TRBJ2-5; D is unresolved. With 3 bases removed from V and 1 base from J, the gap between germline ends came to 9 bases. Germline values: CDR1 SGHTA, CDR2 FQGNSA. This CDR3 contains 14 residues.